This TCR beta chain was captured in a study of blood T cell repertoires in COVID-19. Study-level background: The samples span acute and convalescent COVID-19 from the United States, Italy and Spain.

Participants were aged about 18 to 95 years, lived in some 23 US areas, and enrolled virtually. Recovered status applied to Cohort 3 donors who had two consecutive negative PCRs. It also applied to those with clearance or with symptom resolution. Study processing details: Amplification of reference gene primers provided the estimated nucleated cell counts. Data came from immunoSEQ multiplex PCR; TCRdb stores just in-frame clones and leaves some out. V, J and clone size were drawn from that table, and D and trimming were deduced from the DNA. The table lists over 150,000 clones, more than 75% of them singletons. The sequence was collected from a woman aged 50 to 60 who had recovered from COVID-19. The sequencing input was PBMCs or T cells enriched from blood (not recorded which).

The CDR3 DNA sequence: TGTGCCAGCAATCCAGGGCCGAGTAACTATGGCTACACCTTC. This translates into CASNPGPSNYGYTF. The chain carries TRBV3-1 (or the pseudogene TRBV3-2) and TRBJ1-2; D might be TRBD1 (5 bases). Germline CDR1 LGHDT, CDR2 YNNKEL (reference sequence). Between the trimmed V and J ends, which lost 7 bases and 1 base, there was a span of 13 bases. The CDR3 spans 14 residues.